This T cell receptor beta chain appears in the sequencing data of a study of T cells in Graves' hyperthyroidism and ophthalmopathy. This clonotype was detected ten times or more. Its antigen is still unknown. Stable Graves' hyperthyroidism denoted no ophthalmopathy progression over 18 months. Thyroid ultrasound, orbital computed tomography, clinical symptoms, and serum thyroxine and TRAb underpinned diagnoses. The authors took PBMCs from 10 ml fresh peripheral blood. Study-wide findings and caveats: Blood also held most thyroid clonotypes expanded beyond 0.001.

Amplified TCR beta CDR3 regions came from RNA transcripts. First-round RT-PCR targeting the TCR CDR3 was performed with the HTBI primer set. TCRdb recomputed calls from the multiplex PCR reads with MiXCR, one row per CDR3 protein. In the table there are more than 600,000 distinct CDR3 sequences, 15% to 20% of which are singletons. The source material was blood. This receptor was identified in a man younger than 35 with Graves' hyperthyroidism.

CDR3 in amino acids: CASSSRVAGVHEQFF. For the CDR3, the DNA is TGTGCCAGCAGTTCCCGGGTAGCGGGAGTCCATGAGCAGTTCTTC. The chain has TRBV6-2 or TRBV6-3 and TRBJ2-1, with TRBD2 matching over 9 bases. The V and J ends lost 4 bases and 8 bases, in that order; junction bases with no gene match: 9. There are 15 residues in the CDR3. Per germline, CDR1 MNHEY and CDR2 SVGEGT.